This record concerns one T cell receptor beta chain sequence. Its antigen is currently unknown. Scientists amplified the TCR beta CDR3 regions from RNA transcripts. RT-PCR was first run with HTBI primers, then multiplex PCR in a second round. TCRdb analysed the multiplex PCR reads with MiXCR anew, one entry per CDR3 protein. The sample lists 500,000 to 800,000 distinct CDR3 sequences, about two fifths occurring once. The source of the sample is a study of Graves' ophthalmopathy and Graves' hyperthyroidism. General observations from the study: Built on 13 signatures, a model told ophthalmopathy apart from stable hyperthyroidism with about 90% sensitivity and less than 82% specificity.

Sequencing was performed on peripheral blood. This clonotype was obtained from an adult man with Graves' ophthalmopathy.

CDR3 residues: CASSLGAGGYTF. The CDR3 nucleotides are TGTGCCAGCAGTTTAGGGGCAGGGGGCTACACCTTC. This chain joins TRBV12-3 or TRBV12-4 and TRBJ1-2; perhaps TRBD1 as D (5 bases). V was shortened by 1 base and J by 8 bases, with 8 bases between the two germline ends. CDR3 size: 12 residues.